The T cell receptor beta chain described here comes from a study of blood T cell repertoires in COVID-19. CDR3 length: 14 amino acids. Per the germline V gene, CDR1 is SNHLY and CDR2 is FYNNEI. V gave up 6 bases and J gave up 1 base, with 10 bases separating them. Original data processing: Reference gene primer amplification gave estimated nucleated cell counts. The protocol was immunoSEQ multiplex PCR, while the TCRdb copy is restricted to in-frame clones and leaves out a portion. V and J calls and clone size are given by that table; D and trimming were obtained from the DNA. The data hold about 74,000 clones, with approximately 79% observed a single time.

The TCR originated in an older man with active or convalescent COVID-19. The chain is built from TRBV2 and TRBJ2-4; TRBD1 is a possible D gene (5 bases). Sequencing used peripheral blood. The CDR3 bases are TGTGCCAGCAGCAATTCAGGGGCCAAAAACATTCAGTACTTC. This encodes CASSNSGAKNIQYF.